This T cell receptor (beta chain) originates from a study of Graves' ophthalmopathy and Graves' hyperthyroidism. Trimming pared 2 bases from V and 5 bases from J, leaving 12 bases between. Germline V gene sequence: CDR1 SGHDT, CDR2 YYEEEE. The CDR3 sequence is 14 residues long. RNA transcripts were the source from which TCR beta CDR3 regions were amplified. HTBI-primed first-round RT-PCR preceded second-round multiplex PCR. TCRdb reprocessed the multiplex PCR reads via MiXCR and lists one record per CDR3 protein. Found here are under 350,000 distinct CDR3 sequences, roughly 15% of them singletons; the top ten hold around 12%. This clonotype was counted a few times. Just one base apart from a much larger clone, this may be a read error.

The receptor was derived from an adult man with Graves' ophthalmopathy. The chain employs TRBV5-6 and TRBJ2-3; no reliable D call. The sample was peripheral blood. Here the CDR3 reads CASSFLPRRDTQYF. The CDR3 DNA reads TGTGCCAGCAGCTTCCTCCCCCGCAGAGATACGCAGTATTTT.